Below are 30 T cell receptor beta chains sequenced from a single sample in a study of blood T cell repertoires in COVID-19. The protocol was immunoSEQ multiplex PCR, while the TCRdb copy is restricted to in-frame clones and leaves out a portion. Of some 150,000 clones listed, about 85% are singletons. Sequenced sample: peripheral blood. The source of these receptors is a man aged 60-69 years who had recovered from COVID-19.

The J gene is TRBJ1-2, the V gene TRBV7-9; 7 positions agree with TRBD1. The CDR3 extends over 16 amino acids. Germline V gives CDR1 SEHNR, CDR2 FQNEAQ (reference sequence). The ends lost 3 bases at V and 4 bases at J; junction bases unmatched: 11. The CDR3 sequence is CASSFIDREELYGYTF. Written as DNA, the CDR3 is TGTGCCAGCAGCTTTATTGACAGGGAGGAACTCTATGGCTACACCTTC. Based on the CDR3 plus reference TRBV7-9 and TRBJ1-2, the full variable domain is DTGVSQNPRHKITKRGQNVTFRCDPISEHNRLYWYRQTLGQGPEFLTYFQNEAQLEKSRLLSDRFSAERPKGSFSTLEIQRTEQGDSAMYLCASSFIDREELYGYTFGSGTRLTVV.

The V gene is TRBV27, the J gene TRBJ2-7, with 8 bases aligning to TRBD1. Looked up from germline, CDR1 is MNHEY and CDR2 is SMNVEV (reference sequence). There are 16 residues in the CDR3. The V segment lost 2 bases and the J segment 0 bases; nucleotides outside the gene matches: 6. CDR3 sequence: CASSLKRTGSSYEQYF. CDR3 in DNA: TGTGCCAGCAGTTTAAAACGGACAGGGAGCTCCTACGAGCAGTACTTC.

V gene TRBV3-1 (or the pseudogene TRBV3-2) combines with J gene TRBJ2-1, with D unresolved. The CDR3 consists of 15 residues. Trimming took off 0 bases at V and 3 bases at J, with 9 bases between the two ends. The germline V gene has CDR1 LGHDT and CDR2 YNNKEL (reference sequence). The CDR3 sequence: CASSQEESSYNEQFF. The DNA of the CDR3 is TGTGCCAGCAGCCAAGAAGAATCGAGCTACAATGAGCAGTTCTTC.

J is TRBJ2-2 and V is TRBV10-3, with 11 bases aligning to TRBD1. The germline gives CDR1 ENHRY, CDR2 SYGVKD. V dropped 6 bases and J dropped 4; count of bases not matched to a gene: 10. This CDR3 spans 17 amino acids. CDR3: CAIRPGQGVEGTGELFF. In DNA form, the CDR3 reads TGTGCCATCAGACCGGGACAGGGGGTAGAGGGCACCGGGGAGCTGTTTTTT.

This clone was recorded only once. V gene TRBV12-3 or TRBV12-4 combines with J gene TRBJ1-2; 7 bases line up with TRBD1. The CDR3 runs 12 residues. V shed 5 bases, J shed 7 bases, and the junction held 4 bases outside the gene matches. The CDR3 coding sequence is TGTGCCAGCAGTGTCACAGGGGCTGGCTACACCTTC. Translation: CASSVTGAGYTF.

CDR3 coding DNA: TGTGCCAGCTCACCCTCGGGTGATCAGCCCCAGCATTTT. Translation: CASSPSGDQPQHF. The chain carries TRBV18 and TRBJ1-5; D unresolved. This CDR3 has 13 residues. Per the germline V gene, CDR1 is KGHSH and CDR2 is LQKENI. Between the trimmed V and J ends, which lost 3 bases and 5 bases, there was a span of 8 bases.

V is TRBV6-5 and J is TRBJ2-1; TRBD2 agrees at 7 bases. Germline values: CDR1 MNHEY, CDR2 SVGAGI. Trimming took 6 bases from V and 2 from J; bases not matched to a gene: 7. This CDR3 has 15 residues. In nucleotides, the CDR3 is TGTGCCAGCAGCCTGGGGGAGGGGCCCTACAATGAGCAGTTCTTC. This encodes CASSLGEGPYNEQFF.

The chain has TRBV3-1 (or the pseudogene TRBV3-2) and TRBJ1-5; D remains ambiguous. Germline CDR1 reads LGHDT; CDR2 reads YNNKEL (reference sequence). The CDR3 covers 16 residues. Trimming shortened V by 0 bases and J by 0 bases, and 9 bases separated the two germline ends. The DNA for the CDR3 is TGTGCCAGCAGCCAAGATCTCGGGAATAGCAATCAGCCCCAGCATTTT. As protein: CASSQDLGNSNQPQHF.

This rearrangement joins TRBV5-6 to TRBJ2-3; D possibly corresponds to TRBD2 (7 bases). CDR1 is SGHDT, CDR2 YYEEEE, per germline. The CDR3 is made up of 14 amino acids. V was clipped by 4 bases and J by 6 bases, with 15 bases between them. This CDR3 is CASSLGRGGDTQYF. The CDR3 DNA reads TGTGCCAGCAGCCTGGGCAGGGGAGGGGATACGCAGTATTTT.

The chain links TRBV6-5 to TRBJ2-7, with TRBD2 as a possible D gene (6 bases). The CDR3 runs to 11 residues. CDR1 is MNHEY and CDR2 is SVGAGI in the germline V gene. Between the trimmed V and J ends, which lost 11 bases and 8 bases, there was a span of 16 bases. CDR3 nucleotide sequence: TGTGCCGCTGCCAGGGACTTTAAGCAGTACTTC. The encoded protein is CAAARDFKQYF.

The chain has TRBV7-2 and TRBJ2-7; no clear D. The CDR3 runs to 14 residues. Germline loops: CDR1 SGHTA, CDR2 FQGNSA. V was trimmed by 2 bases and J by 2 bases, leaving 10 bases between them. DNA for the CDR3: TGTGCCAGCAGCTTAAGTCAAGCCACCTACGAGCAGTACTTC. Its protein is CASSLSQATYEQYF.

In DNA, the CDR3 is TGTGCCAGCAGCCCGTATGGCGGGGGCCCCAGGGGCACGCAGTATTTT. Amino acid sequence: CASSPYGGGPRGTQYF. The chain combines TRBV7-9 with TRBJ2-3; perhaps TRBD2 as D (7 bases). This CDR3 is built from 16 residues. The germline V and J ends were trimmed by 5 bases and 9 bases, with 24 bases remaining between them. Germline CDR1 reads SEHNR; CDR2 reads FQNEAQ (reference sequence).

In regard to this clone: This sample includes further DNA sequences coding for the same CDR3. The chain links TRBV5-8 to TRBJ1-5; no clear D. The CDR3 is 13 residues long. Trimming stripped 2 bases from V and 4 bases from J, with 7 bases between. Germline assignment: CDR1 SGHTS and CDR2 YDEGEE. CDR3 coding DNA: TGTGCCAGCAGCTTAGACGGGAATCAGCCCCAGCATTTT. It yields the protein CASSLDGNQPQHF.

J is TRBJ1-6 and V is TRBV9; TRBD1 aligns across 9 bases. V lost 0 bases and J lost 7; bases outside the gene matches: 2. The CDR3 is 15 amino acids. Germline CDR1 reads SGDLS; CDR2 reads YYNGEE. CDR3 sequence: CASSVATGGNSPLHF. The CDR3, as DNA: TGTGCCAGCAGCGTAGCCACAGGGGGCAATTCACCCCTCCACTTT.

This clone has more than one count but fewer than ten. The CDR3 is CASSPSSSGNTGELFF. The CDR3 region has the DNA TGTGCCAGCAGCCCATCAAGTAGCGGAAACACCGGGGAGCTGTTTTTT. This chain uses TRBV7-3 with TRBJ2-2; possible D gene TRBD2, 6 bases. The ends were cut back, 5 bases at V and 2 bases at J, with 15 bases in the middle. CDR1 is SGHTA and CDR2 is FQGTGA in the germline V gene. The CDR3 extends over 16 amino acids.

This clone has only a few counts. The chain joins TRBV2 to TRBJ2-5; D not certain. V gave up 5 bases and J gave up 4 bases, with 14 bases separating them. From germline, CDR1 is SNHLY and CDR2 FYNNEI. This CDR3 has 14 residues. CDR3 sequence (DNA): TGTGCCAGCAGTCCCGGGTCCGAAGGAGAGACCCAGTACTTC. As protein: CASSPGSEGETQYF.

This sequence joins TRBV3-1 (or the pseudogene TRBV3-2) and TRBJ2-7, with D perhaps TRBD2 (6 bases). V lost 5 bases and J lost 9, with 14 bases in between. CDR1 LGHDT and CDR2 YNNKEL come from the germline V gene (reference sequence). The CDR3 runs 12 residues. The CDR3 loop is CASSGGNRGQYF. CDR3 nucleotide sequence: TGTGCCAGCAGCGGAGGGAATCGGGGGCAGTACTTC.

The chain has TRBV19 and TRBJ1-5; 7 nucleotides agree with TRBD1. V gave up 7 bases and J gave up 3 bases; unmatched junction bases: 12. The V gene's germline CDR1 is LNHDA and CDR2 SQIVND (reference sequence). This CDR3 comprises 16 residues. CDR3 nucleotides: TGTGCCAGTACTTCGACCCGGACAGGCACCAATCAGCCCCAGCATTTT. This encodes CASTSTRTGTNQPQHF.

CDR3: CASSIAGADYGYTF. In DNA form, the CDR3 reads TGTGCCAGTAGTATTGCAGGGGCAGACTATGGCTACACCTTC. V usage is TRBV19 and J usage is TRBJ1-2; TRBD1 might be the D (6 bases). Germline values: CDR1 LNHDA, CDR2 SQIVND (reference sequence). The length of the CDR3 is 14 residues. Trimming took off 3 bases at V and 3 bases at J, with 11 bases between the two ends.

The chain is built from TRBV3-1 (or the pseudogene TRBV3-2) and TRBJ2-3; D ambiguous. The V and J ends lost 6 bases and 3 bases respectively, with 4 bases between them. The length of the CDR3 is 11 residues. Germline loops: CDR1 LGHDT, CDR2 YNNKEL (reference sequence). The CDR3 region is CASSQTDTQYF. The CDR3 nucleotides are TGTGCCAGCAGTCAGACAGATACGCAGTATTTT.

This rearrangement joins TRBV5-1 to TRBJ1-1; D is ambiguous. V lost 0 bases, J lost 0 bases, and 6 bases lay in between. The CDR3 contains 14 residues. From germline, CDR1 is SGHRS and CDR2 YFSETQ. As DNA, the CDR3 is TGCGCCAGCAGCTTGGGCAGGCTGAACACTGAAGCTTTCTTT. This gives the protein CASSLGRLNTEAFF.

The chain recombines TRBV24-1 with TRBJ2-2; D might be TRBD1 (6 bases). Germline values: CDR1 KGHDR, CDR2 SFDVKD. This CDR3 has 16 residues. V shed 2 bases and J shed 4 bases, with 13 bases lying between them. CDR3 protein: CATSDSGTSFTGELFF. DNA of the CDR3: TGTGCCACCAGTGATTCCGGGACATCATTCACCGGGGAGCTGTTTTTT.

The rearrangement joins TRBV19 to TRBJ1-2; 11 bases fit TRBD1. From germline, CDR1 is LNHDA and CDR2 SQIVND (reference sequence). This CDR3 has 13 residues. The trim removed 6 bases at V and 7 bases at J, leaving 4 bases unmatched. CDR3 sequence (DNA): TGTGCCAGTAGAACCGGGACAGGGGGTGGCTACACCTTC. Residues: CASRTGTGGGYTF.

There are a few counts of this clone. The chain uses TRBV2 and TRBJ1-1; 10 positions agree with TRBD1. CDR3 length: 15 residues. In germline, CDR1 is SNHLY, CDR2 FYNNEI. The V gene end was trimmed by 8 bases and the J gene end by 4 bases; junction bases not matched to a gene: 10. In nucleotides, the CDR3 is TGTGCCAGCGGGACAGGGGTGTTGCGGAGCACTGAAGCTTTCTTT. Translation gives CASGTGVLRSTEAFF.

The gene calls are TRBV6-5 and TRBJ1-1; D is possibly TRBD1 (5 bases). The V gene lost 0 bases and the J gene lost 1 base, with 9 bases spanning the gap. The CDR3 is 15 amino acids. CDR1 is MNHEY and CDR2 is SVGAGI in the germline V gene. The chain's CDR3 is CASSYSGLSNTEAFF. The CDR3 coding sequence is TGTGCCAGCAGTTACTCGGGACTCTCGAACACTGAAGCTTTCTTT.

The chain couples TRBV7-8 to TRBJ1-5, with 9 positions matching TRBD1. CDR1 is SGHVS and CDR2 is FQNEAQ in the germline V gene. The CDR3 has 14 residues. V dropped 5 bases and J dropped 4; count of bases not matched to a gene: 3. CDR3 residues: CASSPGTGNQPQHF. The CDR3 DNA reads TGTGCCAGCAGCCCTGGGACAGGGAATCAGCCCCAGCATTTT.

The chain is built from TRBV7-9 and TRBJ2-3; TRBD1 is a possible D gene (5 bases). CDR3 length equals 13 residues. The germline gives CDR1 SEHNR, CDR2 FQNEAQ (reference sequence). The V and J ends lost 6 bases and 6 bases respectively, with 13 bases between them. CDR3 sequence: CASRPPKGDTQYF. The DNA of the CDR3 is TGTGCCAGCAGACCCCCCAAGGGGGATACGCAGTATTTT. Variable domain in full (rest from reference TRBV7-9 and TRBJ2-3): DTGVSQNPRHKITKRGQNVTFRCDPISEHNRLYWYRQTLGQGPEFLTYFQNEAQLEKSRLLSDRFSAERPKGSFSTLEIQRTEQGDSAMYLCASRPPKGDTQYFGPGTRLTVL.

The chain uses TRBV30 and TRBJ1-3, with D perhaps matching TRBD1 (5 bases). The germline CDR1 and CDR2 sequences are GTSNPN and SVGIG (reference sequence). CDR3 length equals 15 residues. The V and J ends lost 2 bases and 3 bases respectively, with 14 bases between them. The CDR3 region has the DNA TGTGCCTGGAGTCCCGTCGGGGGGAATGGAAACACCATATATTTT. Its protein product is CAWSPVGGNGNTIYF.

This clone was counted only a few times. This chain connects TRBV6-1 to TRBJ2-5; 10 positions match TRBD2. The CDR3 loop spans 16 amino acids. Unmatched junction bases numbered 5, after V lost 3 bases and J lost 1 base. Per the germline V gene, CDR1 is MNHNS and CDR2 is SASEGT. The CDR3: CASSDFTSGVQETQYF. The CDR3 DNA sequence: TGTGCCAGCAGTGATTTCACTAGCGGGGTCCAAGAGACCCAGTACTTC.

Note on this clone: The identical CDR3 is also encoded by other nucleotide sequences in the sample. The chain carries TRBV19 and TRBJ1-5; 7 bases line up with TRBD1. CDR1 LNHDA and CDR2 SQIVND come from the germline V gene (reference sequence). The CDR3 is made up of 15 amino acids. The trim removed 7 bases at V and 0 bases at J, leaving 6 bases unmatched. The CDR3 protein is CASTAGGYSNQPQHF. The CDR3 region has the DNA TGTGCCAGTACTGCAGGGGGATATAGCAATCAGCCCCAGCATTTT.